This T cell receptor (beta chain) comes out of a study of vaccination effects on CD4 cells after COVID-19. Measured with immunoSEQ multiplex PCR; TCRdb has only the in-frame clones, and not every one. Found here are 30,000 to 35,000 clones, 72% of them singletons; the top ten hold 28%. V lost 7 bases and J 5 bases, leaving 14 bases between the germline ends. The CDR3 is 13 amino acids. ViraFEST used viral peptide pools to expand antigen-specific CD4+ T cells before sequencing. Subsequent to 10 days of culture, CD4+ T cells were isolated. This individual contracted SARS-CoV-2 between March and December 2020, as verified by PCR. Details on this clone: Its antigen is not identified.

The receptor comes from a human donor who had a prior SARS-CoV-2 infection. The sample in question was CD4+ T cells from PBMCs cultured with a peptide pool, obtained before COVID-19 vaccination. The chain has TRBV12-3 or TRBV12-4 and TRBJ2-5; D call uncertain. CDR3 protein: CASNFGLMETQYF. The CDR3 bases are TGTGCCAGCAATTTCGGGCTAATGGAGACCCAGTACTTC.